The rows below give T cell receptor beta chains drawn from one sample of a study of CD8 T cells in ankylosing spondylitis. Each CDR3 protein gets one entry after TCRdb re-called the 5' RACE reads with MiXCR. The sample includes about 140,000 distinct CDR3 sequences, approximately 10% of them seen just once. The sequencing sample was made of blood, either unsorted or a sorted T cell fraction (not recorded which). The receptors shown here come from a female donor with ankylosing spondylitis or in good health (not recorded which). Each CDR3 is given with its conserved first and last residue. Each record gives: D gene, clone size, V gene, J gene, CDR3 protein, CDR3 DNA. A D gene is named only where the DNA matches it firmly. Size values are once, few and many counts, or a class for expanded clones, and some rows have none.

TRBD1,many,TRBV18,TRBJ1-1,CASSTNRGSTEAFF,TGTGCCAGCTCCACTAACAGGGGGAGTACTGAAGCTTTCTTT
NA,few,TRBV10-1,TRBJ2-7,CASSRDTSYEQYF,TGCGCCAGTTCCCGGGACACCTCCTACGAGCAGTACTTC
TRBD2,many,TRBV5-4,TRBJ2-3,CASSRLAGGRGTDTQYF,TGTGCCAGCAGCCGACTAGCGGGGGGCCGAGGCACAGATACGCAGTATTTT
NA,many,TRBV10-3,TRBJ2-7,CAISQGSLNYEQYF,TGTGCCATCAGTCAGGGGAGCCTAAACTACGAGCAGTACTTC
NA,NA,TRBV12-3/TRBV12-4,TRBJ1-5,CASSAGVEYQPQHF,TGTGCCAGCAGTGCAGGGGTAGAGTACCAGCCCCAGCATTTT
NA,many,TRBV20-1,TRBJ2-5,CSANPLTVGQETQYF,TGCAGTGCTAACCCCCTGACAGTGGGCCAAGAGACCCAGTACTTC
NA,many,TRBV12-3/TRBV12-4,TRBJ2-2,CASSPGTYNTGELFF,TGTGCCAGCAGTCCCGGGACCTACAACACCGGGGAGCTGTTTTTT
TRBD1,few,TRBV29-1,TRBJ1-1,CSVAIGGRGDTEAFF,TGCAGCGTCGCGATCGGGGGCAGGGGGGACACTGAAGCTTTCTTT
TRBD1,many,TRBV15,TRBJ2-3,CATSREKGRQGTDTQYF,TGTGCCACCAGCAGAGAAAAAGGAAGACAGGGAACAGATACGCAGTATTTT
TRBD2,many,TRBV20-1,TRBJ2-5,CSARFGTSGEETQYF,TGCAGTGCTAGATTCGGGACTAGCGGTGAAGAGACCCAGTACTTC
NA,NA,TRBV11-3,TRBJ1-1,CASSLRQFTEAFF,TGTGCCAGCAGCCTTAGACAGTTCACTGAAGCTTTCTTT
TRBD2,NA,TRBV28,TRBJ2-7,CASSSPLGGMYEQYF,TGTGCCAGCAGTTCACCCCTGGGGGGGATGTACGAGCAGTACTTC
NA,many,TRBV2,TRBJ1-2,CASTRTLNYGYTF,TGTGCCAGCACCCGGACTCTTAACTATGGCTACACCTTC
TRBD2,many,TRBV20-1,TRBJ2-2,CSARVTSGATNTGELFF,TGCAGTGCTAGAGTAACTAGCGGGGCTACGAACACCGGGGAGCTGTTTTTT
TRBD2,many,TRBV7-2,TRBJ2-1,CASSPGLVFEQFF,TGTGCCAGCAGCCCGGGACTAGTTTTCGAGCAGTTCTTC
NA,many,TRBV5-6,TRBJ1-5,CASSLTGRGRTSNQPQHF,TGTGCCAGCAGCTTGACCGGCAGGGGACGTACTAGCAATCAGCCCCAGCATTTT
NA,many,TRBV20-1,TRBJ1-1,CSARLPGVTEAFF,TGCAGTGCTAGATTACCAGGGGTCACTGAAGCTTTCTTT
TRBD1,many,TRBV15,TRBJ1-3,CATSRGPQGAGNTIYF,TGTGCCACCAGCAGAGGTCCGCAGGGGGCTGGAAACACCATATATTTT
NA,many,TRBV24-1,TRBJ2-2,CATSGSTGELFF,TGTGCCACCAGTGGTAGCACCGGGGAGCTGTTTTTT
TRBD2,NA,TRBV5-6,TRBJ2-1,CASSLKGRTRDEQFF,TGTGCCAGCAGCTTGAAAGGGCGGACTAGGGATGAGCAGTTCTTC
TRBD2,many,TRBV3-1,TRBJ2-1,CASNQLAGGPGEQFF,TGTGCCAGCAACCAACTAGCGGGAGGGCCCGGTGAGCAGTTCTTC
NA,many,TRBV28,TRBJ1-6,CSRGGYNSPLHF,TGTTCGCGGGGGGGCTATAATTCACCCCTCCACTTT
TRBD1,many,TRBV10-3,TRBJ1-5,CAISDGTGLGQPQHF,TGTGCCATCAGTGACGGGACAGGGTTGGGGCAGCCCCAGCATTTT
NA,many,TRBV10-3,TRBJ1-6,CAIKETLSDRNNSPLHF,TGTGCCATCAAGGAGACGTTATCCGACAGGAATAATTCACCCCTCCACTTT
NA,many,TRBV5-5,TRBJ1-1,CASSPWVINTEAFF,TGTGCCAGCAGCCCATGGGTTATCAACACTGAAGCTTTCTTT
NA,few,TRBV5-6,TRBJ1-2,CASSLVPNGYTF,TGTGCCAGCAGCTTGGTCCCCAATGGCTACACCTTC
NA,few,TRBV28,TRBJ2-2,CASRKGNTGELFF,TGTGCCAGCCGGAAGGGGAACACCGGGGAGCTGTTTTTT
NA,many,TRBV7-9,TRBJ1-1,CASSGTTNTEAFF,TGTGCCAGCAGCGGGACAACGAACACTGAAGCTTTCTTT
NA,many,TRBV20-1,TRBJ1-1,CSASGGIVMDTEAFF,TGCAGTGCTAGCGGGGGGATTGTGATGGACACTGAAGCTTTCTTT
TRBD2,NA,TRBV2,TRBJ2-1,CASSPQRSGRSNEQFF,TGTGCCAGCAGCCCCCAGAGGAGCGGGAGGTCTAATGAGCAGTTCTTC
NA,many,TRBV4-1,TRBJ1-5,CASSQVGYLSGNQPQHF,TGCGCCAGCAGCCAAGTGGGATACCTTTCGGGCAATCAGCCCCAGCATTTT
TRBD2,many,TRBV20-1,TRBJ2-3,CSARDPNTAGTREADTQYF,TGCAGTGCTAGAGATCCCAATACGGCCGGGACTAGGGAGGCAGATACGCAGTATTTT
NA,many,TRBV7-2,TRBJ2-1,CASSSSRIGEQFF,TGTGCCAGCAGCTCGTCACGGATAGGGGAGCAGTTCTTC
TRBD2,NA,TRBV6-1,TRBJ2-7,CASTAVAGVYEQYF,TGTGCCAGCACGGCGGTAGCGGGGGTTTACGAGCAGTACTTC
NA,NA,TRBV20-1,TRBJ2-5,CSVREEALGSSETQYF,TGCAGTGTCAGAGAGGAGGCACTAGGCTCGAGTGAGACCCAGTACTTC
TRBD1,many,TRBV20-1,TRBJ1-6,CSASRTGAYNSPLHF,TGCAGTGCTAGTCGGACAGGGGCGTATAATTCACCCCTCCACTTT
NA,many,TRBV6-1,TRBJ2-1,CASSRGAVSYNEQFF,TGTGCCAGCAGTAGGGGGGCGGTCTCCTACAATGAGCAGTTCTTC
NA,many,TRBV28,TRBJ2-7,CASSGSGPSYEQYF,TGTGCCAGCTCGGGCTCAGGGCCATCCTACGAGCAGTACTTC
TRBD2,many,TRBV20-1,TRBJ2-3,CSARDSSGTRGGRTDTQYF,TGCAGTGCTAGAGATTCGAGCGGGACTAGAGGGGGACGCACAGATACGCAGTATTTT
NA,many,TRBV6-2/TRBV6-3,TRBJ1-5,CASSSWLGRGVAQPQHF,TGTGCCAGCAGCTCCTGGTTGGGACGTGGGGTCGCCCAGCCCCAGCATTTT